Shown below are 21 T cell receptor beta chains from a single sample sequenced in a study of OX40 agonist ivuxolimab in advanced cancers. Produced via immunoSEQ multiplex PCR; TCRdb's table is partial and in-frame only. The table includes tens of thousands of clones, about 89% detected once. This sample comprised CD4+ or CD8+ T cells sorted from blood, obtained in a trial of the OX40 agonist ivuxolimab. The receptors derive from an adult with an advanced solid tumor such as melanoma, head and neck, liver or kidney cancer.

In DNA, the CDR3 is TGTGCCAGCAGCTTGGGGACAGGGGCTCTCAATCAGCCCCAGCATTTT. Encoded protein: CASSLGTGALNQPQHF. The V and J genes are TRBV7-2 and TRBJ1-5; TRBD1 matches at 10 bases. V dropped 3 bases and J dropped 3; count of bases not matched to a gene: 5. The CDR3 is 16 residues long. Germline loops: CDR1 SGHTA, CDR2 FQGNSA.

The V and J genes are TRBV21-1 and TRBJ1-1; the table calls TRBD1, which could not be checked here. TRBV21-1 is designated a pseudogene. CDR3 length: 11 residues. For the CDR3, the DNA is TGTGCCAGCCCAAGGGCGACAGGAGCTTTCTTT. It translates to CASPRATGAFF.

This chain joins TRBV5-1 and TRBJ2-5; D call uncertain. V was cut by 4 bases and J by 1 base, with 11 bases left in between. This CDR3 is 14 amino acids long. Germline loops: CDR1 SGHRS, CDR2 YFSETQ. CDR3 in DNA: TGCGCCAGCAGCCTCGGACGGACCCAAGAGACCCAGTACTTC. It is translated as CASSLGRTQETQYF.

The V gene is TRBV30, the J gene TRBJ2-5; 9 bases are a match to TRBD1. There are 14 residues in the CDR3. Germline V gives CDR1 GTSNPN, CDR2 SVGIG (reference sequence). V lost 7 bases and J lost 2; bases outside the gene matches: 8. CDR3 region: CAYSGTGLQETQYF. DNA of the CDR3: TGTGCCTATTCCGGGACAGGGCTTCAAGAGACCCAGTACTTC. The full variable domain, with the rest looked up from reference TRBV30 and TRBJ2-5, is SQTIHQWPATLVQPVGSPLSLECTVEGTSNPNLYWYRQAAGRGLQLLFYSVGIGQISSEVPQNLSASRPQDRQFILSSKKLLLSDSGFYLCAYSGTGLQETQYFGPGTRLLVL.

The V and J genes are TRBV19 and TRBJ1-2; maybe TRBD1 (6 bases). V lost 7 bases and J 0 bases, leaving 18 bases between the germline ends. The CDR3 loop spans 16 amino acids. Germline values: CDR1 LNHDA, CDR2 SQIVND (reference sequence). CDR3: CASTDQQGWSNYGYTF. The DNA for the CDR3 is TGTGCCAGTACCGACCAGCAGGGGTGGTCTAACTATGGCTACACCTTC.

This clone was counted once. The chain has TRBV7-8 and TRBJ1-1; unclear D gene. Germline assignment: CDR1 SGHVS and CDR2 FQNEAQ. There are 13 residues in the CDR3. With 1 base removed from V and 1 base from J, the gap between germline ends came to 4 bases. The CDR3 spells CASSLEQNTEAFF. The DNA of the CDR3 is TGTGCCAGCAGCTTAGAGCAGAACACTGAAGCTTTCTTT.

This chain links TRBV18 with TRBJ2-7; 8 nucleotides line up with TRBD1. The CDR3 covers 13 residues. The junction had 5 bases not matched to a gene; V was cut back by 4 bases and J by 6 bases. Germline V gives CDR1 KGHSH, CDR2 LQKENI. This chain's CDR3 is CASSRTGSGEQYF. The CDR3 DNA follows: TGTGCCAGCTCACGGACAGGGAGTGGCGAGCAGTACTTC.

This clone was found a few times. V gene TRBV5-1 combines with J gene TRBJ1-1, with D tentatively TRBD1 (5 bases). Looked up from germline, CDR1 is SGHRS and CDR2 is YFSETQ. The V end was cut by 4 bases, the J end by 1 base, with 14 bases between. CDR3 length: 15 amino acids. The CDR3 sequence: CASSPRQTENTEAFF. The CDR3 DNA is TGCGCCAGCAGCCCTCGACAGACAGAGAACACTGAAGCTTTCTTT.

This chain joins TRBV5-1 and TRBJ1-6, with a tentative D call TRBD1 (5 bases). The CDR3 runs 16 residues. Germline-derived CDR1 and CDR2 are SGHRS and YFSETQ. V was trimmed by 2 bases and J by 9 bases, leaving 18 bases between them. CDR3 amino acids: CASSFGAVGLGSPLHF. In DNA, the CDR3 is TGCGCCAGCAGCTTCGGGGCCGTGGGCTTAGGTTCACCCCTCCACTTT.

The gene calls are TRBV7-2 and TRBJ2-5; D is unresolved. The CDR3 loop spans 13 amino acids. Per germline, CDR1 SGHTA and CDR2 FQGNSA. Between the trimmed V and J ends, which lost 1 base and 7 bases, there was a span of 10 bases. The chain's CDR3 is CASSLEGWGTQYF. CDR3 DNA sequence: TGTGCCAGCAGCTTAGAGGGCTGGGGGACCCAGTACTTC.

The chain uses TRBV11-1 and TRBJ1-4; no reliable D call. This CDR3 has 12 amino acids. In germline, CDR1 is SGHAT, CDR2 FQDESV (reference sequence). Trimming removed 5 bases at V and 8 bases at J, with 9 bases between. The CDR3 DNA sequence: TGTGCCAGCAGCCCGGGAACCGAAAAACTGTTTTTT. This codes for CASSPGTEKLFF.

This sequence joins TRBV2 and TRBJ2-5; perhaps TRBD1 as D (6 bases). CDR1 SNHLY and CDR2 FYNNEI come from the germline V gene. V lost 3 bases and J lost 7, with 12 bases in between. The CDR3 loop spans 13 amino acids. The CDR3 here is CASSDRGIATQYF. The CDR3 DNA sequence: TGTGCCAGCAGTGACAGGGGAATCGCGACCCAGTACTTC.

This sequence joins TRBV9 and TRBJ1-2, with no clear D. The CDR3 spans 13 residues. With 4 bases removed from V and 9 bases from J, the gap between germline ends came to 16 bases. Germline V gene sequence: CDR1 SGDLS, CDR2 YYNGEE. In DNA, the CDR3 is TGTGCCAGCAGCTCCCGGACTGATTCCCGCTACACCTTC. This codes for CASSSRTDSRYTF.

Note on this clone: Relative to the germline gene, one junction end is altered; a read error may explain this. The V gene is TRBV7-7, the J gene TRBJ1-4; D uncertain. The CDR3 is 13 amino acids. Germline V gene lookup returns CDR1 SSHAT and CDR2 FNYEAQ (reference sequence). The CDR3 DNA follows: TGTGCTAGCAGCACCGACGTAGGTGAAAAACTGTTTTTT. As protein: CASSTDVGEKLFF. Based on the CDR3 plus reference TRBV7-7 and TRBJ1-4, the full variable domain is GAGVSQSPRYKVTKRGQDVTLRCDPISSHATLYWYQQALGQGPEFLTYFNYEAQPDKSGLPSDRFSAERPEGSISTLTIQRTEQRDSAMYRCASSTDVGEKLFFGSGTQLSVL.

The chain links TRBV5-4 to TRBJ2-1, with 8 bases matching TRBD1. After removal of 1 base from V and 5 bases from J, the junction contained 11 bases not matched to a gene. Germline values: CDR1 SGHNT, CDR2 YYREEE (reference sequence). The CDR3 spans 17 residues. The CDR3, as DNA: TGTGCCAGCAGCTTGAACAGGGGGGTGGACCTAAACAATGAGCAGTTCTTC. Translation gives CASSLNRGVDLNNEQFF.

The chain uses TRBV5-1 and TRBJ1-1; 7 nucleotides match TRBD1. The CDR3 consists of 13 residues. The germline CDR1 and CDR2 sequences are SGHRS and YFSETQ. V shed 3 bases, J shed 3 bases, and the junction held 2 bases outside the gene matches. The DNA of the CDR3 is TGCGCCAGCAGCTCGGGACAGTACACTGAAGCTTTCTTT. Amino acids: CASSSGQYTEAFF.

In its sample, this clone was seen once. This chain's CDR3 is CASSPPQGTEAFF. The DNA of the CDR3 is TGTGCCAGCTCACCACCACAGGGGACTGAAGCTTTCTTT. The chain combines TRBV18 with TRBJ1-1; TRBD1 matches at 7 bases. The CDR3 loop spans 13 amino acids. Trimming took 0 bases from V and 5 from J; bases not matched to a gene: 0. Looked up from germline, CDR1 is KGHSH and CDR2 is LQKENI. The full variable domain, rest sourced from reference TRBV18 and TRBJ1-1, is NAGVMQNPRHLVRRRGQEARLRCSPMKGHSHVYWYRQLPEEGLKFMVYLQKENIIDESGMPKERFSAEFPKEGPSILRIQQVVRGDSAAYFCASSPPQGTEAFFGQGTRLTVV.

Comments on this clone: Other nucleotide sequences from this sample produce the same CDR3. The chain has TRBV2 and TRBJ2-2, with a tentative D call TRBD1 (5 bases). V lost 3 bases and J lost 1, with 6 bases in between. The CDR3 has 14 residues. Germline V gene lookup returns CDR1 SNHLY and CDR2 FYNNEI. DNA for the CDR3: TGTGCCAGCAGTGAGGACATGAACACCGGGGAGCTGTTTTTT. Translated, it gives CASSEDMNTGELFF.

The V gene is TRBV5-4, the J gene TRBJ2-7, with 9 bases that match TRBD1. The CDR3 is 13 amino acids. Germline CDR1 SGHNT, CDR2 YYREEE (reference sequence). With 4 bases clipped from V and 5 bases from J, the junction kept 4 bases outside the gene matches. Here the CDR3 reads CASSGDRGNEQYF. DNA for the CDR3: TGTGCCAGCAGCGGAGACAGGGGGAACGAGCAGTACTTC.

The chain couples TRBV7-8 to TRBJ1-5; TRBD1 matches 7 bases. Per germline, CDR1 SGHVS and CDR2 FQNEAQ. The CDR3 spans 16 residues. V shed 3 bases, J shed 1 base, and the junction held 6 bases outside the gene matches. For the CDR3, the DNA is TGTGCCAGCAGCTTCGAACAGGGGCGAAGCAATCAGCCCCAGCATTTT. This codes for CASSFEQGRSNQPQHF.

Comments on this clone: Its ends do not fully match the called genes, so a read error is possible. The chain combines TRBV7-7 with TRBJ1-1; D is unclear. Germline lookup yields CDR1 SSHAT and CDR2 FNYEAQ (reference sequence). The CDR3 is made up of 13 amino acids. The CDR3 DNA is TGTGCTAGCAGCTTAGCTTATCGCACTGAAGCTTTCTTT. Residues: CASSLAYRTEAFF.